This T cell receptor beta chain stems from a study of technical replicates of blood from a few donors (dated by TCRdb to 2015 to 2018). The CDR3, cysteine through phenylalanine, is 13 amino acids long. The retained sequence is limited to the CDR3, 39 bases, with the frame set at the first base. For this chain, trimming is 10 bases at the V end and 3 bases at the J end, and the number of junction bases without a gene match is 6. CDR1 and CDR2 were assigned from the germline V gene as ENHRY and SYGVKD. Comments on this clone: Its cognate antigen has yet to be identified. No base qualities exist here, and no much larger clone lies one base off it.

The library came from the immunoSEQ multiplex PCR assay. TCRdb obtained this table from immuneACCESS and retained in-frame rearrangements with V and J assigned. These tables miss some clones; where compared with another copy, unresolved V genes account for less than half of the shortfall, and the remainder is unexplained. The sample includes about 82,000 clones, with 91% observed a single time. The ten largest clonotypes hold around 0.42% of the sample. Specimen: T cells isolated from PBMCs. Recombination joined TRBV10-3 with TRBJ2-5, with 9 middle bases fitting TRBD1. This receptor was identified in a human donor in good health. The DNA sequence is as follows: TGTGCCAGGGACAGGGCCGGGGAAGAGACCCAGTACTTC. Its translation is CARDRAGEETQYF.